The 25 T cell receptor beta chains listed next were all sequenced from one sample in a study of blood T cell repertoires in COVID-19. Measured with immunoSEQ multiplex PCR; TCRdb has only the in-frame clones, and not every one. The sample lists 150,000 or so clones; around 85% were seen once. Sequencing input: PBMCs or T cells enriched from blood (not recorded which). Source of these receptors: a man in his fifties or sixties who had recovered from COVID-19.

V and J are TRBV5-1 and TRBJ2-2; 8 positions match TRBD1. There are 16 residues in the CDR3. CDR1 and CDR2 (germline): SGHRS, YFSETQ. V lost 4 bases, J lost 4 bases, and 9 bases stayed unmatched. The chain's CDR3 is CASSGTVDRGTGELFF. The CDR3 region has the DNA TGCGCCAGCAGCGGCACCGTCGACAGGGGCACCGGGGAGCTGTTTTTT.

CDR3 sequence: CAIGRGEGTEAFF. The CDR3 DNA reads TGTGCCATCGGCAGGGGAGAAGGTACTGAAGCTTTCTTT. V is TRBV10-3 and J is TRBJ1-1; D possibly corresponds to TRBD1 (6 bases). The CDR3 extends over 13 amino acids. Trimming removed 8 bases from V and 5 bases from J, with 15 bases in between. Germline V lookup: CDR1 ENHRY, CDR2 SYGVKD.

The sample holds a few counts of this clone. In nucleotides, the CDR3 is TGTGCCAGCAGTTCCGACTTTGATCAGCCCCAGCATTTT. This sequence encodes CASSSDFDQPQHF. The rearrangement links TRBV6-6 to TRBJ1-5; D call uncertain. CDR3 length: 13 amino acids. With 4 bases removed from V and 5 bases from J, the gap between germline ends came to 9 bases. Germline loops: CDR1 MNHNY, CDR2 SVGAGI (reference sequence).

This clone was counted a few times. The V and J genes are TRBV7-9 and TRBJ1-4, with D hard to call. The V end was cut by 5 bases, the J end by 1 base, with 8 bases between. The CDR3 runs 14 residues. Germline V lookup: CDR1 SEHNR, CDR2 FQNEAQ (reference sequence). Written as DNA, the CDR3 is TGTGCCAGCAGCCCTGAGGGAACTAATGAAAAACTGTTTTTT. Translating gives CASSPEGTNEKLFF.

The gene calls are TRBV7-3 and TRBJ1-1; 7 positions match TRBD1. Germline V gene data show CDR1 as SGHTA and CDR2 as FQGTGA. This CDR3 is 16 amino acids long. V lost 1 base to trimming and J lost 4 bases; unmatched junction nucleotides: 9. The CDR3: CASSLNRGPGATEAFF. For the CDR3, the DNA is TGTGCCAGCAGCTTAAATAGGGGGCCGGGGGCCACTGAAGCTTTCTTT.

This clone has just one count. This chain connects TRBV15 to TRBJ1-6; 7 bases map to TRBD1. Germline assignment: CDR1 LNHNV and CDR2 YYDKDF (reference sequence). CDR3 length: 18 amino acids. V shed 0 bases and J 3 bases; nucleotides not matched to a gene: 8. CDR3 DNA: TGTGCCACCAGCAGAGATCGACAGGGAGGTATCTATAATTCACCCCTCCACTTT. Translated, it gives CATSRDRQGGIYNSPLHF.

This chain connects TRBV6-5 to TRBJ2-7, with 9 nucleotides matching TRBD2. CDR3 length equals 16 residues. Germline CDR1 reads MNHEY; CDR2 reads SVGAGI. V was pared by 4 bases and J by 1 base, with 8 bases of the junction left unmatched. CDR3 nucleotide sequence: TGTGCCAGCAGTTGGGCCGGGACTAGCACATCCTACGAGCAGTACTTC. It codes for CASSWAGTSTSYEQYF.

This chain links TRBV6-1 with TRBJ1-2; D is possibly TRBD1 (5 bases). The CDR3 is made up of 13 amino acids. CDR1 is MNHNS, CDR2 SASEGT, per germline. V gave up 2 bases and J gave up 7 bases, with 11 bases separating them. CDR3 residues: CASSERGWAGYTF. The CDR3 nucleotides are TGTGCCAGCAGTGAACGGGGGTGGGCTGGCTACACCTTC.

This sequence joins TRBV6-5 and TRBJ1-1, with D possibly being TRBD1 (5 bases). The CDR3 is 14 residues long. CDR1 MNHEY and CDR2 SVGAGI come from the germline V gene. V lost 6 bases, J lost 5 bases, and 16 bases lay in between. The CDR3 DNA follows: TGTGCCAGCAGAGGGGATGGAACGAAAACTGAAGCTTTCTTT. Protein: CASRGDGTKTEAFF.

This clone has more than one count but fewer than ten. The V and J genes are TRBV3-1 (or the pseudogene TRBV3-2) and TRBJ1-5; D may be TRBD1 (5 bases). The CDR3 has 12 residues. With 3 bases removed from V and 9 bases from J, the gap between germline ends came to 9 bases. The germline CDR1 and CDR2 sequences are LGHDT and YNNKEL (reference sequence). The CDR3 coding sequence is TGTGCCAGCAGCCATCCGGGGGTGCCCCAGCATTTT. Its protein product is CASSHPGVPQHF.

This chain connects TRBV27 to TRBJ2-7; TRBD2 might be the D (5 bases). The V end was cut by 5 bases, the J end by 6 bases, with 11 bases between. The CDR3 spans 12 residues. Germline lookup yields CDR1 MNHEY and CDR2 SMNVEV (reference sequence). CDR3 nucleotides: TGTGCCAGCAGTACAAGGGCGGGCGAGCAGTACTTC. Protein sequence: CASSTRAGEQYF.

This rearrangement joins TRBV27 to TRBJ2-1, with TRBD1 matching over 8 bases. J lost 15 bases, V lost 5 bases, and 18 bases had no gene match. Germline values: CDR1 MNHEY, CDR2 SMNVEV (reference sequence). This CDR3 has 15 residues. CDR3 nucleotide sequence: TGTGCCAGCAGTCGGACCGGGACAGGAGGGTTAGCTCCGTTCTTC. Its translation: CASSRTGTGGLAPFF.

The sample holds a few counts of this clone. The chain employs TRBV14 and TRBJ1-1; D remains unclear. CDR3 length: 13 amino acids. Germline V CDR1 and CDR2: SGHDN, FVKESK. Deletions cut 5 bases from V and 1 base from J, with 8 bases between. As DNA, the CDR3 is TGTGCCAGCAGCAGCCAAACGAACACTGAAGCTTTCTTT. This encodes CASSSQTNTEAFF.

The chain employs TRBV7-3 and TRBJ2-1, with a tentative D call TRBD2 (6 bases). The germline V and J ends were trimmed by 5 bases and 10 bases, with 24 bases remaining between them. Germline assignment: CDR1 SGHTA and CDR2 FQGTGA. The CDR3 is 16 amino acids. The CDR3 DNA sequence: TGTGCCAGCAGCCCCCGGCCTAGACTAGGAGTTCGGGAGCAGTTCTTC. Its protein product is CASSPRPRLGVREQFF.

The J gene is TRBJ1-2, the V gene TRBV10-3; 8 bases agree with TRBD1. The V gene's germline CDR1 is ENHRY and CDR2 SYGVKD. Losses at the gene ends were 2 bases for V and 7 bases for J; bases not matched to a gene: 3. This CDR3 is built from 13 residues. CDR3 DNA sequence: TGTGCCATCAGTGAGGACAGGGGAGGTGGCTACACCTTC. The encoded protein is CAISEDRGGGYTF.

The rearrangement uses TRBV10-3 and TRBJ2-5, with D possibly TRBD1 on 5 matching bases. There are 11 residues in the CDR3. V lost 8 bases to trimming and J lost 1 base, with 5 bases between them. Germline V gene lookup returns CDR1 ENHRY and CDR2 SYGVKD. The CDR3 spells CAIGAQETQYF. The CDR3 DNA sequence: TGTGCCATCGGGGCCCAAGAGACCCAGTACTTC.

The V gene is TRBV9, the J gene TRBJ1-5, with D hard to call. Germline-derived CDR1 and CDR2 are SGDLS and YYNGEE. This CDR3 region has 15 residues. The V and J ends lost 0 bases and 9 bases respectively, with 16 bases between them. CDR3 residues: CASSVGVEAGRPQHF. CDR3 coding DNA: TGTGCCAGCAGCGTAGGAGTTGAGGCGGGAAGGCCCCAGCATTTT.

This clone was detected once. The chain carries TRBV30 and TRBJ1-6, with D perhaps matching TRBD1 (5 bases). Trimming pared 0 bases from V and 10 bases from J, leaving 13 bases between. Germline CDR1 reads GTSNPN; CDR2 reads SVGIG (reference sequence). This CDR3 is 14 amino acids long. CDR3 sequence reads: CAWSVPRAGSPLHF. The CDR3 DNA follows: TGTGCCTGGAGTGTACCCAGGGCAGGGTCACCCCTCCACTTT.

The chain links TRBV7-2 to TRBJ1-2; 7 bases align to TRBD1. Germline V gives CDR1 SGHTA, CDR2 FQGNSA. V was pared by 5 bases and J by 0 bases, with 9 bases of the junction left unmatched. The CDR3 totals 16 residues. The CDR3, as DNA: TGTGCCAGCAGCCGGGATATGACAGGGTCTAACTATGGCTACACCTTC. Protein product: CASSRDMTGSNYGYTF.

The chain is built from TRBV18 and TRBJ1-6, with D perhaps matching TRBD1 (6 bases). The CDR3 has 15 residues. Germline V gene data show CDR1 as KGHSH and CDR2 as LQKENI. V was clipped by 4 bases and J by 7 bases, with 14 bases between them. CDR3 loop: CASSRPGVGNSPLHF. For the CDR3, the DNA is TGTGCCAGCTCACGACCAGGGGTGGGAAATTCACCCCTCCACTTT.

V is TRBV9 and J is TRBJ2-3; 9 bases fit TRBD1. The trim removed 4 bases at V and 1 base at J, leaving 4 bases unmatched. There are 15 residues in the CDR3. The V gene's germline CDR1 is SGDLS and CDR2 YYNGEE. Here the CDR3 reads CASSNRDRGTDTQYF. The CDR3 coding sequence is TGTGCCAGCAGCAACCGGGACAGGGGCACAGATACGCAGTATTTT.

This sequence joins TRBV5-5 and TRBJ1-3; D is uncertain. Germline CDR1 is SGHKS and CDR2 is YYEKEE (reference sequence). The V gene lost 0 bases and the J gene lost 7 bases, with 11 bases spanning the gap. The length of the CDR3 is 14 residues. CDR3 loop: CASSLATAPNTIYF. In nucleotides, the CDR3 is TGTGCCAGCAGCTTGGCCACTGCTCCGAACACCATATATTTT.

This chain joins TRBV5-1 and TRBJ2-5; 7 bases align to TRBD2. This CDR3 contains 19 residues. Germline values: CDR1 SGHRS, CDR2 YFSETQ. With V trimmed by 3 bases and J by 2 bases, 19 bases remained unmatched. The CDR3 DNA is TGCGCCAGCAGCTCACTGTGGGGTGGCGCTAGCGGAGATCAAGAGACCCAGTACTTC. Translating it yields CASSSLWGGASGDQETQYF.

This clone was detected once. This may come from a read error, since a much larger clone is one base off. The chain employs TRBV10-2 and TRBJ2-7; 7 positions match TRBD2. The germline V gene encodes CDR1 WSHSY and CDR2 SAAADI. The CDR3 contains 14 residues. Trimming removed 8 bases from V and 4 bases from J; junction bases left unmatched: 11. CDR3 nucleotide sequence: TGCGCCAGCTGGGTGGGCCAGGGAGGGTACGAGCAGTACTTC. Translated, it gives CASWVGQGGYEQYF.

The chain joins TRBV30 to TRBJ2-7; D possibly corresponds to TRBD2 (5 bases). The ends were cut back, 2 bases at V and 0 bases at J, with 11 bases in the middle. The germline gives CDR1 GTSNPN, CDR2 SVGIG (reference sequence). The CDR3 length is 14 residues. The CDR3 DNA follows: TGTGCCTGGAGTCTGGACTGGGGCTCCTACGAGCAGTACTTC. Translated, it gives CAWSLDWGSYEQYF. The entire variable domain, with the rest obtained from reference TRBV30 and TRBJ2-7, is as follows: SQTIHQWPATLVQPVGSPLSLECTVEGTSNPNLYWYRQAAGRGLQLLFYSVGIGQISSEVPQNLSASRPQDRQFILSSKKLLLSDSGFYLCAWSLDWGSYEQYFGPGTRLTVT.